One and the same sample provided the 27 T cell receptor beta chains below, sequenced in a study of blood T cell repertoires in COVID-19. Assay used: immunoSEQ multiplex PCR; TCRdb lists only in-frame clones, some missing. The sample carries approximately 200,000 clones, about 84% recorded once. The specimen sequenced was peripheral blood. The receptors stem from a woman between 25 and 40 years old with acute or convalescent COVID-19.

This clone was detected once. The V call is TRBV12-3 or TRBV12-4, the J call TRBJ2-3, with 8 positions matching TRBD1. The CDR3 totals 12 residues. V lost 3 bases to trimming and J lost 14 bases; unmatched junction nucleotides: 7. In DNA, the CDR3 is TGTGCCAGCAGTTTTGGCTTCGGACAGGGGTATTTT. This sequence encodes CASSFGFGQGYF.

The chain employs TRBV25-1 and TRBJ2-7; TRBD1 is a possible D gene (5 bases). Germline CDR1 MGHDK, CDR2 SYGVNS. This CDR3 has 14 amino acids. Trimming took off 1 base at V and 2 bases at J, with 9 bases between the two ends. The CDR3 region has the DNA TGTGCCAGCAGTGAATTTAGGGGAACCTACGAGCAGTACTTC. Amino acid sequence: CASSEFRGTYEQYF.

V gene TRBV19 combines with J gene TRBJ2-1; a possible D gene is TRBD2 (6 bases). Germline V gene data show CDR1 as LNHDA and CDR2 as SQIVND (reference sequence). V was trimmed by 4 bases and J by 10 bases, leaving 8 bases between them. The CDR3 extends over 11 amino acids. DNA for the CDR3: TGTGCCAGTAGTAGGAGCGGGGAGCAGTTCTTC. Its protein product is CASSRSGEQFF.

This chain uses TRBV9 with TRBJ2-3; TRBD2 matches 8 bases. The CDR3 runs to 17 residues. CDR1 and CDR2 from the germline V gene are SGDLS and YYNGEE. V lost 3 bases to trimming and J lost 2 bases; unmatched junction nucleotides: 11. The CDR3 loop reads CASSAKMVAGHTDTQYF. CDR3 nucleotide sequence: TGTGCCAGCAGCGCCAAAATGGTAGCGGGACACACAGATACGCAGTATTTT.

The V and J genes are TRBV11-1 and TRBJ2-4; 9 positions agree with TRBD1. The CDR3 contains 14 residues. V trimming: 5 bases; J trimming: 5 bases; junction bases outside the gene matches: 4. CDR1 is SGHAT and CDR2 is FQDESV in the germline V gene (reference sequence). In nucleotides, the CDR3 is TGTGCCAGCAGCCCAAGGGACAGGGAAAACATTCAGTACTTC. Translating it yields CASSPRDRENIQYF.

The sample holds one count of this clone. The rearrangement joins TRBV12-3 or TRBV12-4 to TRBJ1-2; D possibly corresponds to TRBD1 (6 bases). With 2 bases removed from V and 8 bases from J, the gap between germline ends came to 12 bases. This CDR3 comprises 13 residues. The CDR3 reads CASSLWDKEGYTF. The CDR3 coding sequence is TGTGCCAGCAGTTTATGGGACAAGGAGGGCTACACCTTC.

Only a few counts were recorded for this clone. The V and J genes are TRBV29-1 and TRBJ1-4; unclear D gene. V lost 3 bases, J lost 4 bases, and 12 bases lay in between. CDR3 length: 14 residues. Germline CDR1 SQVTM, CDR2 ANQGSEA. CDR3 DNA: TGCAGCGTTGAGGTTCGGGAGCGTAATGAAAAACTGTTTTTT. It encodes CSVEVRERNEKLFF.

The CDR3 nucleotides are TGTGCCAGCTCACCCTCGGACATCCTGAACACTGAAGCTTTCTTT. Residues: CASSPSDILNTEAFF. The chain uses TRBV18 and TRBJ1-1; TRBD1 is a possible D gene (5 bases). In germline, CDR1 is KGHSH, CDR2 LQKENI. This CDR3 is built from 15 residues. Trimming removed 3 bases at V and 0 bases at J, with 11 bases between.

The rearrangement uses TRBV6-5 and TRBJ1-2; 8 bases line up with TRBD1. The CDR3 spans 14 residues. Trimming removed 5 bases from V and 4 bases from J; junction bases left unmatched: 6. In germline, CDR1 is MNHEY, CDR2 SVGAGI. The CDR3 DNA follows: TGTGCCAGCAGTATTGAAACAGGGGGCTATGGCTACACCTTC. It encodes CASSIETGGYGYTF.

The chain is built from TRBV30 and TRBJ1-2; 10 bases match TRBD1. CDR1 is GTSNPN, CDR2 SVGIG, per germline (reference sequence). The junction had 4 bases not matched to a gene; V was cut back by 4 bases and J by 8 bases. This CDR3 comprises 12 residues. In DNA form, the CDR3 reads TGTGCCTGGATCCGGGACAGGGGAGGCTACACCTTC. Residues: CAWIRDRGGYTF.

The chain carries TRBV6-5 and TRBJ1-4, with 7 bases aligning to TRBD1. Germline trimming cut 2 bases from V and 4 bases from J; bases unmatched to any gene: 1. The CDR3 has 14 residues. CDR1 is MNHEY, CDR2 SVGAGI, per germline. The CDR3 reads CASSYRQGNEKLFF. In DNA, the CDR3 is TGTGCCAGCAGTTACCGACAGGGTAATGAAAAACTGTTTTTT.

On this clone: Other DNA sequences in this sample translate to the same CDR3. This chain connects TRBV5-1 to TRBJ2-7; 7 positions agree with TRBD2. Looked up from germline, CDR1 is SGHRS and CDR2 is YFSETQ. The CDR3 totals 14 residues. Trimming cost V 0 bases and J 3 bases; bases outside gene matches: 3. The CDR3 reads CASSLAGGSYEQYF. In DNA, the CDR3 is TGCGCCAGCAGCTTGGCTGGCGGGAGCTACGAGCAGTACTTC.

The V gene is TRBV10-2, the J gene TRBJ1-5, with 9 bases matching TRBD1. Germline CDR1 is WSHSY and CDR2 is SAAADI. V shed 6 bases, J shed 6 bases, and the junction held 9 bases outside the gene matches. The CDR3 is made up of 15 amino acids. CDR3 coding DNA: TGCGCCAGCAGGGAGGGACAGGGCTTTAGTCAGCCCCAGCATTTT. It codes for CASREGQGFSQPQHF.

The V and J genes are TRBV4-2 and TRBJ1-2, with D perhaps TRBD1 (5 bases). V was shortened by 0 bases and J by 0 bases, with 11 bases between the two germline ends. Germline CDR1 LGHNA, CDR2 YNFKEQ. The CDR3 covers 16 residues. The CDR3 here is CASSQDIMTANYGYTF. CDR3 nucleotide sequence: TGTGCCAGCAGCCAAGATATAATGACAGCTAACTATGGCTACACCTTC.

The CDR3 DNA reads as TGTGCCAGCAGCTCTTGGGCGGGACAGGGCTCCGGCTACACCTTC. It specifies CASSSWAGQGSGYTF. V is TRBV7-9 and J is TRBJ1-2, with 9 nucleotides matching TRBD1. The CDR3 is 15 amino acids. Germline CDR1 and CDR2: SEHNR and FQNEAQ (reference sequence). V gave up 4 bases and J gave up 8 bases; unmatched junction bases: 11. Variable domain in full (rest from reference TRBV7-9 and TRBJ1-2): DTGVSQNPRHKITKRGQNVTFRCDPISEHNRLYWYRQTLGQGPEFLTYFQNEAQLEKSRLLSDRFSAERPKGSFSTLEIQRTEQGDSAMYLCASSSWAGQGSGYTFGSGTRLTVV.

J is TRBJ1-2 and V is TRBV12-3 or TRBV12-4, with D hard to call. The length of the CDR3 is 10 residues. Deletions cut 5 bases from V and 5 bases from J, with 3 bases between. Here the CDR3 reads CASSHYGYTF. CDR3 DNA: TGTGCCAGCAGTCATTATGGCTACACCTTC.

The chain joins TRBV27 to TRBJ1-2; 11 bases are shared with TRBD1. The germline gives CDR1 MNHEY, CDR2 SMNVEV (reference sequence). V lost 3 bases, J lost 2 bases, and 2 bases stayed unmatched. The CDR3 consists of 15 residues. CDR3 nucleotides: TGTGCCAGCAGTTTCCGGACAGGGGGCAACTATGGCTACACCTTC. Protein: CASSFRTGGNYGYTF.

The chain recombines TRBV10-3 with TRBJ2-3; D gene ambiguous. This CDR3 has 13 amino acids. Looked up from germline, CDR1 is ENHRY and CDR2 is SYGVKD. The germline V and J ends were trimmed by 9 bases and 5 bases, with 15 bases remaining between them. CDR3 region: CAIWSVSEDTQYF. The CDR3 DNA sequence: TGTGCCATTTGGAGCGTGAGTGAAGATACGCAGTATTTT.

V gene TRBV27 combines with J gene TRBJ1-2, with a weak D call TRBD1 (5 bases). The CDR3 extends over 14 amino acids. V lost 4 bases and J 3 bases, leaving 12 bases between the germline ends. Germline V gene lookup returns CDR1 MNHEY and CDR2 SMNVEV (reference sequence). CDR3: CASSSRQNYYGYTF. The CDR3 DNA sequence: TGTGCCAGCAGTTCAAGACAGAACTACTATGGCTACACCTTC.

About this clone: The sample has other DNA sequences that encode this CDR3 too. The rearrangement uses TRBV12-3 or TRBV12-4 and TRBJ1-4, with no clear D. The V end was cut by 0 bases, the J end by 6 bases, with 5 bases between. CDR3 length: 13 amino acids. Here the CDR3 DNA reads TGTGCCAGCAGTTTAGCGCGTGATGAAAAACTGTTTTTT. Translating gives CASSLARDEKLFF.

The rearrangement links TRBV7-2 to TRBJ2-2, with 10 bases fitting TRBD2. V shed 4 bases, J shed 5 bases, and the junction held 7 bases outside the gene matches. Germline V lookup: CDR1 SGHTA, CDR2 FQGNSA. This CDR3 contains 16 residues. The CDR3 region has the DNA TGTGCCAGCAGCTCGAAGCGGGGGGGCCTGACCGGGGAGCTGTTTTTT. Its translation: CASSSKRGGLTGELFF.

The J gene is TRBJ1-2, the V gene TRBV29-1; 7 nucleotides align to TRBD1. The junction had 6 bases not matched to a gene; V was cut back by 6 bases and J by 5 bases. The CDR3 runs 12 residues. The germline CDR1 and CDR2 sequences are SQVTM and ANQGSEA. The CDR3 nucleotides read TGCAGCGTGACCTACAGGGGTTATGGCTACACCTTC. This codes for CSVTYRGYGYTF.

The V call is TRBV16, the J call TRBJ1-2; 7 nucleotides line up with TRBD1. The CDR3 runs to 15 residues. Trimming at V came to 1 base and at J to 4 bases, leaving 6 bases not matched to a gene. Germline CDR1 is KGHSY and CDR2 is FQNENV. This chain's CDR3 is CASSQYNRGGYGYTF. DNA for the CDR3: TGTGCCAGCAGCCAATACAACAGGGGAGGCTATGGCTACACCTTC.

DNA for the CDR3: TGTGCCACCAGTGGCGATACAGGGCCCCTTACCTACAATGAGCAGTTCTTC. This translates into CATSGDTGPLTYNEQFF. V gene TRBV24-1 combines with J gene TRBJ2-1; D is possibly TRBD1 (6 bases). The germline V gene encodes CDR1 KGHDR and CDR2 SFDVKD. Trimming cost V 5 bases and J 2 bases, with 18 bases left between them. This CDR3 region has 17 residues.

J is TRBJ2-2 and V is TRBV29-1, with 13 nucleotides matching TRBD2. Germline-derived CDR1 and CDR2 are SQVTM and ANQGSEA. This CDR3 comprises 14 residues. The junction had 6 bases not matched to a gene; V was cut back by 8 bases and J by 6 bases. The CDR3 region is CSTWTSGSAGELFF. In nucleotides, the CDR3 is TGCAGCACGTGGACTAGCGGGAGCGCCGGGGAGCTGTTTTTT.

The V and J genes are TRBV7-6 and TRBJ1-1, with D possibly matching TRBD1 (5 bases). V lost 4 bases, J lost 3 bases, and 18 bases lay in between. The CDR3 totals 16 residues. Germline V gives CDR1 SGHVS, CDR2 FNYEAQ. CDR3 sequence reads: CASSSRVGGGDTEAFF. The CDR3 region has the DNA TGTGCCAGCAGCTCAAGGGTAGGTGGAGGGGACACTGAAGCTTTCTTT.

This clone was detected only once. The chain links TRBV24-1 to TRBJ2-5; 11 bases match TRBD2. V lost 11 bases and J lost 5; bases outside the gene matches: 15. The CDR3 runs 16 residues. Germline CDR1 KGHDR, CDR2 SFDVKD. Here the CDR3 reads CAIGIATSGAKETQYF. In DNA, the CDR3 is TGTGCCATCGGAATCGCGACTAGCGGGGCGAAGGAGACCCAGTACTTC.